This T cell receptor (beta chain) is drawn from a study of CD8+CD57+ T cells in acquired aplastic anemia. This CDR3 has 14 amino acids. The germline V and J ends were trimmed by 4 bases and 0 bases, with 9 bases remaining between them. The germline V gene has CDR1 SNHLY and CDR2 FYNNEI. Researchers used genomic DNA as the template to profile TCR beta VDJ and CDR3. TCRdb used MiXCR to reprocess the reads, holding one entry per CDR3 protein. The repertoire includes 400,000 to 500,000 distinct CDR3 sequences, roughly 68% of them detected once, and 3% to 4.5% sits in the top ten. The sequence derives from a human donor in good health, serving as a control. The specimen was sorted CD4+, CD8+, or CD8+CD57+ T cells (not recorded which) from PBMCs. The chain combines TRBV2 with TRBJ1-1; D is unclear. DNA of the CDR3: TGTGCCAGCAGTGGAACGGTGATGAACACTGAAGCTTTCTTT. This encodes CASSGTVMNTEAFF.